This T cell receptor beta chain was profiled in a study of T cell changes during pregnancy in multiple sclerosis. Per the germline V gene, CDR1 is SGHVS and CDR2 is FQNEAQ. V dropped 5 bases and J dropped 0; count of bases not matched to a gene: 10. The CDR3 runs 18 residues. The table came from immunoSEQ multiplex PCR; TCRdb's copy has only in-frame clones and leaves some out. Among 30,000 to 40,000 clones listed, about 91% were seen once. The gene calls are TRBV7-8 and TRBJ2-7, with 13 positions matching TRBD2. The sample consisted of CD4+ T cells from peripheral blood mononuclear cells, taken in the third trimester of pregnancy. The origin of this receptor is a female donor in good health, enrolled as a control in a pregnancy study. CDR3 sequence (DNA): TGTGCCAGCAGCGGCCGACTAGCGGGGGGCCCGAGCTCCTACGAGCAGTACTTC. Its translation is CASSGRLAGGPSSYEQYF.